This T cell receptor (beta chain) was recorded in a study of regulatory T cells in long-lasting Graves disease. Arm-PCR of CDR3 regions with iRepertoire HTBI primers generated TCR beta libraries. In TCRdb, the multiplex PCR reads were re-called with MiXCR into one record per CDR3 protein. Of over 450,000 distinct CDR3 sequences in the sample, 12% were seen once. This clonotype was detected ten times or more. The CDR3 totals 11 residues. The V gene's germline CDR1 is ENHRY and CDR2 SYGVKD. Trimming pared 2 bases from V and 6 bases from J, leaving 5 bases between. This sample's time point: newly diagnosed GD, antithyroid drugs for less than 3 months. RNA from PBMCs was the source of the TCR library. This same sample was also part of a study on T cells in Graves' hyperthyroidism and ophthalmopathy.

The origin of this receptor is a woman younger than 45 with Graves disease. The chain recombines TRBV10-3 with TRBJ2-7; a weak D match, TRBD1 (5 bases). The material sequenced was peripheral blood mononuclear cells (PBMCs), taken at new diagnosis, from a patient treated with antithyroid drugs. Here the CDR3 reads CAISERGEQYF. The CDR3 DNA is TGTGCCATCAGTGAGAGGGGCGAGCAGTACTTC.